This T cell receptor (beta chain) came from a study of blood T cell repertoires in COVID-19 (dated by TCRdb to 2018 to 2020). A note on the overall study: Samples covering the acute and convalescent phases of COVID-19 were provided by collaborators in the United States, Italy and Spain. The material from the prospective study consisted of cDNA or gDNA derived from T cells, B-cell-depleted T cells, or PBMCs. Subjects who had been exposed to COVID-19, were actively infected with it, or had recovered from it provided the deeply sampled blood TCRbeta repertoires that made up the dataset. The repertoires were made available in a free public database intended to serve as a resource for research on the immune response to SARS-CoV-2. The samples were drawn from two sources: the first 160 participants of the ongoing ImmuneRACE study, and 1,200 or so subjects contributed by 6 global collaborators. A de-identified subject ID, COVID-19 status, age in years and sex were almost always included in the sample metadata. Where available, HLA class I and class II types were taken from metadata supplied by the sample provider and were not determined by assay-based typing.

The research as a whole found: The quantity of clinical and demographic metadata differed by source and by participant and was supplied without curation.

Regarding this clone: Its binding antigen is unknown. No base qualities exist here, and no much larger clone lies one base off it.

Including the terminal cysteine and phenylalanine, the CDR3 comprises 18 residues. The read is trimmed to its CDR3 DNA, 54 bases read in frame from base 1. Germline trimming amounts to 3 bases on V and 7 bases on J, with 14 as the count of junction bases outside the gene matches. Looking up the germline V gene yields CDR1 KGHDR and CDR2 SFDVKD. In the prospective study, participants were about 18 to 100 years old, resided in 24 geographic areas of the United States, and were enrolled through a virtual design. Cohort assignment in the prospective study relied on participant-reported clinical history from a screening survey and a study questionnaire. For ImmuneRACE Cohort 3, a participant was defined as recovered based on two consecutive negative NP/OP PCR tests, clearance by a healthcare professional, or resolution of symptoms. In the prospective study, mobile phlebotomists collected whole blood, serum and a nasopharyngeal or oropharyngeal swab from each participant. Prospective study participants could optionally give additional blood draws and questionnaires over an approximately two-month period. Before DNA extraction, blood samples from the prospective study were shipped at room temperature or frozen.

The immunoSEQ Assay, a bias-controlled multiplex PCR, was used to amplify TCRbeta CDR3 regions from genomic DNA. On the study's bioinformatics: The number of nucleated cells in each sample was estimated by amplification of reference gene primers within the assay. To quantify the absolute abundance of each unique TCRbeta CDR3 rearrangement, sequence reads were collapsed and filtered. For each sample, productive Simpson clonality was calculated by taking the square root of Simpson's diversity index across productive rearrangements. Here the immuneACCESS table is served through TCRdb, limited to in-frame sequences with V and J called. Missing clones are a known gap in these copies; in checked studies unresolved V genes cover under half, and the rest lacks a known reason. D and trimming come from the DNA, and the V and J calls and clone size come from that table. Recorded for this sample are 300,000 to 400,000 clones; 80% to 90% of them occurred a single time. The ten largest clonotypes hold roughly 0.99% of the sample.

The receptor's source is a man between 18 and 35 years old who had recovered from COVID-19. The specimen was PBMCs or T cells enriched from blood (not recorded which). The V gene is TRBV24-1 and the J gene is TRBJ2-1; 10 central nucleotides agree with TRBD1. The nucleotide sequence reads as follows: TGTGCCACCAGTGATACGACTCCGGGACAGGGGATTGGAAATGAGCAGTTCTTC. This translates into CATSDTTPGQGIGNEQFF.